The 17 T cell receptor beta chains below all came from one sample that was sequenced in a study of T cell responses to AZD1222 COVID-19 vaccine. Clones were sequenced by immunoSEQ multiplex PCR, and TCRdb holds only the in-frame ones, with some missing. Here the sample spans about 100,000 clones, about 90% being singletons. Sequencing used peripheral blood, obtained on day 0 of MenACWY control vaccination. These receptors were taken from an adult in good health.

The genes are TRBV4-1 and TRBJ2-2; D unresolved. The CDR3 runs 15 residues. Germline lookup yields CDR1 MGHRA and CDR2 YSYEKL. The V and J ends lost 4 bases and 0 bases respectively, with 9 bases between them. CDR3 bases: TGCGCCAGCAGCCGTGCTCTCGCGAACACCGGGGAGCTGTTTTTT. It codes for CASSRALANTGELFF.

The chain couples TRBV30 to TRBJ2-7; D remains unclear. This CDR3 spans 13 amino acids. The V gene lost 4 bases and the J gene lost 4 bases, with 14 bases spanning the gap. Germline V gene data show CDR1 as GTSNPN and CDR2 as SVGIG (reference sequence). The CDR3 reads CAWTKDPGYEQYF. The CDR3 DNA is TGTGCCTGGACGAAGGACCCCGGGTACGAGCAGTACTTC.

The gene calls are TRBV19 and TRBJ1-6; D call uncertain. This CDR3 has 18 residues. Germline assignment: CDR1 LNHDA and CDR2 SQIVND (reference sequence). The germline V and J ends were trimmed by 5 bases and 0 bases, with 17 bases remaining between them. The CDR3 is CASSSTLPVSSYNSPLHF. CDR3 in DNA: TGTGCCAGTAGTTCGACCCTCCCGGTCAGCTCCTATAATTCACCCCTCCACTTT. The full variable domain, its missing parts supplied by reference TRBV19 and TRBJ1-6, is DGGITQSPKYLFRKEGQNVTLSCEQNLNHDAMYWYRQDPGQGLRLIYYSQIVNDFQKGDIAEGYSVSREKKESFPLTVTSAQKNPTAFYLCASSSTLPVSSYNSPLHFGNGTRLTVT.

J is TRBJ1-6 and V is TRBV5-8; the match to TRBD1 covers 8 bases. CDR1 is SGHTS, CDR2 YDEGEE, per germline. The J segment lost 10 bases and the V segment lost 3 bases, leaving 9 bases of the junction unmatched. The CDR3 runs to 15 residues. CDR3 protein: CASSSGTGPGSPLHF. The CDR3 DNA reads as TGTGCCAGCAGCTCAGGGACAGGACCAGGATCACCCCTCCACTTT.

The CDR3 sequence is CASSRDRGGQPQHF. CDR3 in DNA: TGTGCCAGCAGTCGAGACAGGGGGGGTCAGCCCCAGCATTTT. The genes are TRBV2 and TRBJ1-5; 9 bases align to TRBD1. V lost 5 bases to trimming and J lost 6 bases; unmatched junction nucleotides: 5. CDR3 length equals 14 residues. Germline loops: CDR1 SNHLY, CDR2 FYNNEI.

This chain joins TRBV6-5 and TRBJ2-7; D is ambiguous. Trimming removed 8 bases from V and 1 base from J, with 6 bases in between. Germline values: CDR1 MNHEY, CDR2 SVGAGI. The CDR3 consists of 11 residues. The CDR3 DNA is TGTGCCAGCTCTCGGTCCTACGAGCAGTACTTC. Translating gives CASSRSYEQYF.

J is TRBJ2-5 and V is TRBV5-1; a possible D gene is TRBD2 (6 bases). The CDR3 runs to 12 residues. The germline V and J ends were trimmed by 2 bases and 5 bases, with 7 bases remaining between them. Germline CDR1 and CDR2: SGHRS and YFSETQ. CDR3 residues: CASSFGGETQYF. The CDR3 nucleotides are TGCGCCAGCAGCTTTGGGGGGGAGACCCAGTACTTC.

The J gene is TRBJ2-1, the V gene TRBV27; D uncertain. Trimming took off 3 bases at V and 10 bases at J, with 13 bases between the two ends. Per the germline V gene, CDR1 is MNHEY and CDR2 is SMNVEV (reference sequence). The CDR3 length is 13 residues. The CDR3 DNA is TGTGCCAGCAGTTTTACTTCAGGCTTAGAGCAGTTCTTC. Its translation is CASSFTSGLEQFF.

This chain joins TRBV5-1 and TRBJ2-1; 14 nucleotides match TRBD2. There are 17 residues in the CDR3. Germline V gene lookup returns CDR1 SGHRS and CDR2 YFSETQ. Unmatched junction bases numbered 9, after V lost 2 bases and J lost 8 bases. The CDR3 loop reads CASSLGTSGGTEDEQFF. CDR3 coding DNA: TGCGCCAGCAGCTTAGGGACTAGCGGGGGCACCGAGGATGAGCAGTTCTTC. The whole variable domain, filled in from reference TRBV5-1 and TRBJ2-1, reads KAGVTQTPRYLIKTRGQQVTLSCSPISGHRSVSWYQQTPGQGLQFLFEYFSETQRNKGNFPGRFSGRQFSNSRSEMNVSTLELGDSALYLCASSLGTSGGTEDEQFFGPGTRLTVL.

The chain combines TRBV27 with TRBJ1-6; D is uncertain. The CDR3 is made up of 14 amino acids. V gave up 4 bases and J gave up 12 bases, with 16 bases separating them. Germline values: CDR1 MNHEY, CDR2 SMNVEV (reference sequence). The DNA for the CDR3 is TGTGCCAGCAGTTCCTCTTCCGAGCGAGGACCCCTCCACTTT. Protein sequence: CASSSSSERGPLHF.

V gene TRBV5-6 combines with J gene TRBJ2-1; 12 bases map to TRBD2. The trim removed 0 bases at V and 3 bases at J, leaving 1 base unmatched. The CDR3 extends over 16 amino acids. CDR1 and CDR2 from the germline V gene are SGHDT and YYEEEE. The CDR3 region is CASSLELAGGYNEQFF. In nucleotides, the CDR3 is TGTGCCAGCAGCTTGGAACTAGCGGGGGGCTACAATGAGCAGTTCTTC. Together with reference TRBV5-6 and TRBJ2-1, the CDR3 gives the full variable domain: DAGVTQSPTHLIKTRGQQVTLRCSPKSGHDTVSWYQQALGQGPQFIFQYYEEEERQRGNFPDRFSGHQFPNYSSELNVNALLLGDSALYLCASSLELAGGYNEQFFGPGTRLTVL.

The chain has TRBV7-9 and TRBJ2-1; a weak D match, TRBD2 (5 bases). Germline V lookup: CDR1 SEHNR, CDR2 FQNEAQ (reference sequence). The length of the CDR3 is 13 residues. V was cut by 5 bases and J by 2 bases, with 7 bases left in between. CDR3 loop: CASSPGTYNEQFF. As DNA, the CDR3 is TGTGCCAGCAGCCCCGGGACCTACAATGAGCAGTTCTTC.

The chain uses TRBV24-1 and TRBJ2-3, with 8 bases lining up with TRBD2. The CDR3 spans 14 residues. Germline-derived CDR1 and CDR2 are KGHDR and SFDVKD. The J segment lost 2 bases and the V segment lost 6 bases, leaving 3 bases of the junction unmatched. The CDR3 DNA reads TGTGCCACCAGTCGCGGGGGGTACACAGATACGCAGTATTTT. It encodes CATSRGGYTDTQYF.

This clone was seen a single time. CDR3 in amino acids: CASSQAVASGPYNEQFF. CDR3 DNA sequence: TGCGCCAGCAGCCAAGCCGTCGCTAGCGGGCCATACAATGAGCAGTTCTTC. The chain carries TRBV4-1 and TRBJ2-1; the match to TRBD2 covers 8 bases. This CDR3 region has 17 residues. V shed 1 base, J shed 4 bases, and the junction held 9 bases outside the gene matches. From germline, CDR1 is MGHRA and CDR2 YSYEKL.

The V gene is TRBV5-1, the J gene TRBJ1-3; perhaps TRBD1 as D (5 bases). The CDR3 is 16 residues long. V gave up 1 base and J gave up 1 base, with 12 bases separating them. Germline CDR1 reads SGHRS; CDR2 reads YFSETQ. The CDR3 DNA reads as TGCGCCAGCAGCTTGACAGGTCAGGAGTCTGGAAACACCATATATTTT. The encoded protein is CASSLTGQESGNTIYF.

V and J are TRBV10-3 and TRBJ2-1; 10 bases fit TRBD1. The CDR3 runs to 12 residues. Trimming cost V 11 bases and J 4 bases; bases outside gene matches: 2. Germline CDR1 is ENHRY and CDR2 is SYGVKD. CDR3 loop: CAAGQGYNEQFF. The CDR3 DNA reads as TGTGCCGCGGGACAGGGGTACAATGAGCAGTTCTTC.

This clone was seen a handful of times. The chain recombines TRBV7-9 with TRBJ1-3; the D gene is possibly TRBD1 (5 bases). The CDR3 loop spans 14 amino acids. Germline CDR1 and CDR2: SEHNR and FQNEAQ (reference sequence). The ends were cut back, 1 base at V and 3 bases at J, with 7 bases in the middle. The CDR3 sequence: CASSLGTLGNTIYF. Written as DNA, the CDR3 is TGTGCCAGCAGCTTAGGGACACTTGGAAACACCATATATTTT. Using reference TRBV7-9 and TRBJ1-3 for the parts outside the CDR3, the full variable domain is DTGVSQNPRHKITKRGQNVTFRCDPISEHNRLYWYRQTLGQGPEFLTYFQNEAQLEKSRLLSDRFSAERPKGSFSTLEIQRTEQGDSAMYLCASSLGTLGNTIYFGEGSWLTVV.